The 28 T cell receptor beta chains presented below share a single source sample, sequenced in a study of T-cell reconstitution after alpha-beta-depleted transplantation in children. The TCRbeta library was prepared with unique molecular identifiers. Using its own MiXCR run on the PCR reads, TCRdb lists one record per CDR3 protein. The sample includes 450,000 to 550,000 distinct CDR3 sequences, about an eighth seen only once; the top ten take 12% to 15%. The sample was PBMCs, mostly from graft donor cells, taken 180 days after TCRalphabeta/CD19-depleted stem cell transplant. Receptors originate from a female patient aged 2-9 years who had a stem cell transplant for aplastic anemia, so the T cells may come from the graft donor.

This clonotype was detected a few times. The V gene is TRBV7-2, the J gene TRBJ1-5; D is ambiguous. The CDR3 spans 15 residues. V was shortened by 4 bases and J by 3 bases, with 13 bases between the two germline ends. Germline lookup yields CDR1 SGHTA and CDR2 FQGNSA. As DNA, the CDR3 is TGTGCCAGCAGCTCCGGACGGGATTTCAATCAGCCCCAGCATTTT. It translates to CASSSGRDFNQPQHF.

In this sample, this clonotype turned up a few times. The chain employs TRBV12-3 or TRBV12-4 and TRBJ1-3; D possibly corresponds to TRBD1 (5 bases). The CDR3 spans 17 residues. V was pared by 2 bases and J by 1 base, with 15 bases between. CDR3 in amino acids: CASSLPVGGKSGNTIYF. The CDR3 nucleotides read TGTGCCAGCAGTTTACCGGTGGGGGGAAAATCTGGAAACACCATATATTTT.

This clonotype turned up a few times. The genes are TRBV14 and TRBJ1-3; D uncertain. The germline gives CDR1 SGHDN, CDR2 FVKESK. This CDR3 comprises 18 residues. V dropped 0 bases and J dropped 0 bases, with 15 bases sitting between them. For the CDR3, the DNA is TGTGCCAGCAGCCAAGATTGGCCGCAGGCACGCTCTGGAAACACCATATATTTT. Translating it yields CASSQDWPQARSGNTIYF.

This clonotype was counted at least ten times. The J gene is TRBJ2-1, the V gene TRBV12-3 or TRBV12-4; 13 positions match TRBD2. V dropped 3 bases and J dropped 5; count of bases not matched to a gene: 10. The CDR3 loop spans 18 amino acids. The CDR3 sequence: CASSFEGTSGTHNNEQFF. The CDR3 DNA sequence: TGTGCCAGCAGTTTCGAGGGGACTAGCGGGACGCACAACAATGAGCAGTTCTTC.

The chain uses TRBV20-1 and TRBJ1-1; a weak D match, TRBD1 (5 bases). This CDR3 contains 13 residues. Germline V CDR1 and CDR2: DFQATT, SNEGSKA (reference sequence). V was shortened by 6 bases and J by 9 bases, with 20 bases between the two germline ends. The CDR3 sequence: CSADWGMKTQAFF. In DNA, the CDR3 is TGCAGTGCCGATTGGGGGATGAAGACTCAAGCTTTCTTT.

This clonotype was seen a handful of times. This chain joins TRBV29-1 and TRBJ2-1, with D perhaps matching TRBD1 (5 bases). The CDR3 totals 14 residues. V dropped 5 bases and J dropped 1 base, with 12 bases sitting between them. Germline V lookup: CDR1 SQVTM, CDR2 ANQGSEA. CDR3 sequence (DNA): TGCAGCGTTTCCCAGGGTGGGTCCTACAATGAGCAGTTCTTC. Protein product: CSVSQGGSYNEQFF.

This clonotype has just a few counts. The V call is TRBV12-3 or TRBV12-4, the J call TRBJ2-1, with TRBD2 matching over 10 bases. The CDR3 extends over 16 amino acids. Trimming at V came to 8 bases and at J to 7 bases, leaving 14 bases not matched to a gene. CDR3 nucleotide sequence: TGTGCCAGCTCAAGGCCTAGCGGGAGTGGGGGGAATGAGCAGTTCTTC. Translation gives CASSRPSGSGGNEQFF.

This clonotype was seen only once. J is TRBJ1-2 and V is TRBV18; no clear D gene. This CDR3 spans 13 amino acids. V lost 7 bases, J lost 1 base, and 10 bases lay in between. CDR1 and CDR2 from the germline V gene are KGHSH and LQKENI. The CDR3: CASLPNINYGYTF. The DNA of the CDR3 is TGTGCCAGCTTACCTAACATTAACTATGGCTACACCTTC.

This chain uses TRBV7-3 with TRBJ2-1; 13 bases map to TRBD2. CDR3 length: 16 amino acids. CDR1 is SGHTA and CDR2 is FQGTGA in the germline V gene. The J segment lost 8 bases and the V segment lost 5 bases, leaving 9 bases of the junction unmatched. CDR3 protein: CASSPWTSGSGDEQFF. CDR3 DNA: TGTGCCAGCAGCCCCTGGACTAGCGGGAGTGGCGATGAGCAGTTCTTC.

This clonotype came up a few times. The chain links TRBV11-3 to TRBJ1-1; D is unresolved. CDR1 SGHNT and CDR2 YENEEA come from the germline V gene. The V gene lost 2 bases and the J gene lost 1 base, with 8 bases spanning the gap. The CDR3 sequence is 14 residues long. The CDR3 nucleotides read TGTGCCAGCAGCTTAAGGCAACCGAACACTGAAGCTTTCTTT. It encodes CASSLRQPNTEAFF.

This clonotype came up many times. V usage is TRBV29-1 and J usage is TRBJ1-1; no firm D call. The V and J ends lost 5 bases and 4 bases respectively, with 8 bases between them. Per germline, CDR1 SQVTM and CDR2 ANQGSEA. The CDR3 consists of 11 residues. The CDR3 coding sequence is TGCAGCGTTCCCCGTGGCACTGAAGCTTTCTTT. Protein sequence: CSVPRGTEAFF. Full variable domain (outside the CDR3, taken from reference TRBV29-1 and TRBJ1-1): SAVISQKPSRDICQRGTSLTIQCQVDSQVTMMFWYRQQPGQSLTLIATANQGSEATYESGFVIDKFPISRPNLTFSTLTVSNMSPEDSSIYLCSVPRGTEAFFGQGTRLTVV.

In its sample, this clonotype was seen a few times. The gene calls are TRBV20-1 and TRBJ2-1; 10 bases are a match to TRBD2. The CDR3 has 16 amino acids. Germline-derived CDR1 and CDR2 are DFQATT and SNEGSKA (reference sequence). With V trimmed by 2 bases and J by 7 bases, 11 bases remained unmatched. The CDR3 DNA reads as TGCAGTGCTAGATCAGCGGGAGGGGATCGTAGGAATGAGCAGTTCTTC. Protein sequence: CSARSAGGDRRNEQFF.

This clonotype was seen a handful of times. In DNA, the CDR3 is TGCAGTGCTCTAGCGGCAGGGGGCCGGAATCAGCCCCAGCATTTT. Protein: CSALAAGGRNQPQHF. V and J are TRBV20-1 and TRBJ1-5; the match to TRBD1 covers 8 bases. Germline V CDR1 and CDR2: DFQATT, SNEGSKA (reference sequence). The CDR3 is 15 residues long. J lost 4 bases, V lost 5 bases, and 10 bases had no gene match.

The chain carries TRBV29-1 and TRBJ2-2; 8 nucleotides agree with TRBD2. Germline V gene sequence: CDR1 SQVTM, CDR2 ANQGSEA. This CDR3 is 14 amino acids long. V was pared by 7 bases and J by 2 bases, with 6 bases of the junction left unmatched. The CDR3 sequence is CSEFSGINTGELFF. The CDR3 region has the DNA TGCAGCGAGTTTAGCGGGATAAACACCGGGGAGCTGTTTTTT.

This clonotype was seen ten or more times. The chain uses TRBV7-2 and TRBJ1-5, with 8 bases lining up with TRBD1. This CDR3 spans 16 amino acids. V dropped 6 bases and J dropped 1; count of bases not matched to a gene: 8. The germline V gene encodes CDR1 SGHTA and CDR2 FQGNSA. CDR3 sequence (DNA): TGTGCCAGCAGTCGGGGGACAGGCCGAAGCAATCAGCCCCAGCATTTT. This gives the protein CASSRGTGRSNQPQHF.

This clonotype was detected many times. This chain uses TRBV27 with TRBJ2-1; 8 nucleotides match TRBD2. Per germline, CDR1 MNHEY and CDR2 SMNVEV (reference sequence). With V trimmed by 5 bases and J by 8 bases, 8 bases remained unmatched. The CDR3 loop spans 14 amino acids. CDR3 amino acids: CASSRAGGTYEQFF. The CDR3 DNA follows: TGTGCCAGCAGTAGGGCGGGAGGTACATATGAGCAGTTCTTC.

This clonotype has more than one count but fewer than ten. This CDR3 is CTTPKGAAKVTDTQYF. In nucleotides, the CDR3 is TGCACGACCCCGAAGGGGGCCGCAAAGGTCACAGATACGCAGTATTTT. The rearrangement links TRBV20-1 to TRBJ2-3, with TRBD1 matching 7 bases. This CDR3 has 16 residues. Germline CDR1 is DFQATT and CDR2 is SNEGSKA (reference sequence).

The V call is TRBV11-1, the J call TRBJ2-1; possible D gene TRBD2, 5 bases. Germline CDR1 SGHAT, CDR2 FQDESV (reference sequence). V lost 5 bases, J lost 5 bases, and 28 bases lay in between. CDR3 length equals 19 residues. CDR3 nucleotides: TGTGCCAGCAGCCCCCTATTCGGAGCGGTCGGAGACTCACACAATGAGCAGTTCTTC. It encodes CASSPLFGAVGDSHNEQFF.

Note on this clonotype: Mismatch with germline at one junction end may stem from a read error. The gene calls are TRBV11-2 and TRBJ2-2, with TRBD2 matching over 13 bases. The CDR3 length is 20 residues. The germline CDR1 and CDR2 sequences are SGHAT and FQNNGV. The CDR3 protein is CATSRTGLAGQGSNTGELFF. DNA of the CDR3: TGTGCCACCAGCCGGACGGGACTAGCGGGACAGGGTTCGAACACCGGGGAGCTGTTTTTT.

V is TRBV24-1 and J is TRBJ1-2; 12 nucleotides agree with TRBD1. J gave up 6 bases and V 5 bases, and 9 bases lay outside the gene matches. From germline, CDR1 is KGHDR and CDR2 SFDVKD. The CDR3 contains 16 residues. CDR3 loop: CATSGGQGARSDGYTF. The DNA for the CDR3 is TGTGCCACCAGTGGGGGACAGGGGGCCCGGAGTGATGGCTACACCTTC.

In this sample, this clonotype turned up a few times. This rearrangement joins TRBV12-3 or TRBV12-4 to TRBJ2-4; D remains unclear. The CDR3 runs 14 residues. Trimming removed 7 bases from V and 0 bases from J, with 10 bases in between. The CDR3 protein is CASNIWGAKNIQYF. The CDR3 DNA is TGTGCCAGCAACATTTGGGGAGCCAAAAACATTCAGTACTTC.

The sample holds many counts of this clonotype. The CDR3 spells CSASHAAWGPGANVLTF. Written as DNA, the CDR3 is TGCAGTGCTAGCCACGCCGCCTGGGGGCCTGGGGCCAACGTCCTGACTTTC. The J gene is TRBJ2-6, the V gene TRBV20-1; maybe TRBD1 (6 bases). Germline CDR1 and CDR2: DFQATT and SNEGSKA (reference sequence). This CDR3 region has 17 residues. The V gene lost 3 bases and the J gene lost 2 bases, with 17 bases spanning the gap.

The chain is built from TRBV6-2 or TRBV6-3 and TRBJ2-7; 8 nucleotides agree with TRBD2. Trimming at V came to 8 bases and at J to 2 bases, leaving 11 bases not matched to a gene. CDR1 is MNHEY and CDR2 is SVGEGT in the germline V gene. This CDR3 spans 15 amino acids. CDR3 residues: CASEWKRESAYEQYF. CDR3 coding DNA: TGTGCCAGCGAGTGGAAGCGGGAGTCAGCCTACGAGCAGTACTTC.

The CDR3 DNA is TGTGCCAGCAGCTTGGACAGGGAGAATCTGGGAGGCTACACCTTC. The encoded protein is CASSLDRENLGGYTF. The chain combines TRBV5-5 with TRBJ1-2; the D gene is possibly TRBD1 (6 bases). This CDR3 contains 15 residues. Per the germline V gene, CDR1 is SGHKS and CDR2 is YYEKEE (reference sequence). V lost 0 bases to trimming and J lost 8 bases, with 17 bases between them.

V and J are TRBV2 and TRBJ2-3; TRBD2 matches 10 bases. Trimming took 8 bases from V and 4 from J; bases not matched to a gene: 12. This CDR3 has 16 amino acids. CDR1 and CDR2 (germline): SNHLY, FYNNEI. The CDR3 coding sequence is TGTGCCAGCCGGTTTCAAGCGGGGGGGCTTGCAGATACGCAGTATTTT. This encodes CASRFQAGGLADTQYF.

The J gene is TRBJ1-1, the V gene TRBV4-3, with a weak D call TRBD1 (5 bases). V gave up 1 base and J gave up 4 bases, with 10 bases separating them. The germline V gene has CDR1 LGHNA and CDR2 YSLEER. This CDR3 has 14 amino acids. The CDR3 sequence: CASSQGKGSTEAFF. The CDR3 DNA is TGCGCCAGCAGCCAAGGAAAGGGGAGCACTGAAGCTTTCTTT.

The CDR3 coding sequence is TGTGCCAGCAGGGGGGGGGGCGTCTATGGCTACACCTTC. Amino acids: CASRGGGVYGYTF. The chain combines TRBV28 with TRBJ1-2, with D tentatively TRBD1 (6 bases). The CDR3 is 13 residues long. Germline loops: CDR1 MDHEN, CDR2 SYDVKM. V was shortened by 6 bases and J by 4 bases, with 12 bases between the two germline ends.

In this sample, this clonotype turned up many times. The CDR3 region is CASSVGQASSGANVLTF. CDR3 coding DNA: TGTGCCAGCAGCGTGGGACAGGCTAGCTCTGGGGCCAACGTCCTGACTTTC. The chain combines TRBV7-2 with TRBJ2-6; 8 nucleotides match TRBD1. The CDR3 covers 17 residues. V was clipped by 5 bases and J by 0 bases; unmatched bases: 6. Germline-derived CDR1 and CDR2 are SGHTA and FQGNSA.